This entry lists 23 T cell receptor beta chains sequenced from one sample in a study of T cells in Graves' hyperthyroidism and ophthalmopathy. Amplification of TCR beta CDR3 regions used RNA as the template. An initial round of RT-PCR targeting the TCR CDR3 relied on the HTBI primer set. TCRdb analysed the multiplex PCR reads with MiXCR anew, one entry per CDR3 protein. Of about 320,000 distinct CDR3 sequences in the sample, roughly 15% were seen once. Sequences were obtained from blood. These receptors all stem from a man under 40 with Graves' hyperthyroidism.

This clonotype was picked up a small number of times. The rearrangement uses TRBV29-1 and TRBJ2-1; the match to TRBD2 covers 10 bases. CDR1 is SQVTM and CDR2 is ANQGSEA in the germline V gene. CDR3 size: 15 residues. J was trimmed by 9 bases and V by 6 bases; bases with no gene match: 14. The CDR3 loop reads CSVFLSSGSFSEQFF. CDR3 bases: TGCAGCGTCTTCCTTTCTAGCGGGAGTTTTAGTGAGCAGTTCTTC.

CDR3 DNA: TGCAGGAATGGTCCGAAGCGGTATTTT. It specifies CRNGPKRYF. The chain recombines TRBV20-1 with TRBJ2-3; no clear D. The germline V gene has CDR1 DFQATT and CDR2 SNEGSKA (reference sequence). The CDR3 spans 9 residues.

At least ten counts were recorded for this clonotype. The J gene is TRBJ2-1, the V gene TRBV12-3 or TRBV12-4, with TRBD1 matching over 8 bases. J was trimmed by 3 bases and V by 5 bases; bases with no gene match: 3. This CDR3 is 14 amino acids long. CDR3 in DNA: TGTGCCAGCAGTCCGGGACAGGTCTACAATGAGCAGTTCTTC. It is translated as CASSPGQVYNEQFF.

The DNA of the CDR3 is TGTGCCAGCAGCTTCTCAACGGGACAACTCTATGGCTACACCTTC. Encoded protein: CASSFSTGQLYGYTF. V usage is TRBV7-2 and J usage is TRBJ1-2; possible D gene TRBD1, 6 bases. V was trimmed by 3 bases and J by 4 bases, leaving 15 bases between them. The CDR3 runs 15 residues. Per germline, CDR1 SGHTA and CDR2 FQGNSA.

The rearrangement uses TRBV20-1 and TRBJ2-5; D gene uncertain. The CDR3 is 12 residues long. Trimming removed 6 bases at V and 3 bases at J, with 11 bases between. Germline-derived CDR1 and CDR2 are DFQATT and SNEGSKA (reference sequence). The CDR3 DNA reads TGCAGTGCACCTTACAACAAAGAGACCCAGTACTTC. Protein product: CSAPYNKETQYF.

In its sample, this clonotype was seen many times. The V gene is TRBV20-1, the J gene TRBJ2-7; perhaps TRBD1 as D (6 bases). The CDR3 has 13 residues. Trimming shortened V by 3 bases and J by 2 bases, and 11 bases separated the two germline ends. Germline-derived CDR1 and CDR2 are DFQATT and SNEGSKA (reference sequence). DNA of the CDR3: TGCAGTGCTAGGAGAACAGGGACCTACGAGCAGTACTTC. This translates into CSARRTGTYEQYF.

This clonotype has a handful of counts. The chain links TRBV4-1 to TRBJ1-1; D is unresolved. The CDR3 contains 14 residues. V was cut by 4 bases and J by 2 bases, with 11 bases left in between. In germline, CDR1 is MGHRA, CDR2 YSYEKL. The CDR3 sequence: CASSRRESNTEAFF. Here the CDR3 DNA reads TGCGCCAGCAGCCGACGGGAAAGTAACACTGAAGCTTTCTTT.

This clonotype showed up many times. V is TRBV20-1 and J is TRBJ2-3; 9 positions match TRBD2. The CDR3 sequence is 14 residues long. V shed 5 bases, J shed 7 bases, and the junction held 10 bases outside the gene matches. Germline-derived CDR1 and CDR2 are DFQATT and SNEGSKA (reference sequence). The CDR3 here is CSAGAFSGSNTQYF. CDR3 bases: TGCAGTGCTGGGGCCTTTAGCGGGAGTAATACGCAGTATTTT.

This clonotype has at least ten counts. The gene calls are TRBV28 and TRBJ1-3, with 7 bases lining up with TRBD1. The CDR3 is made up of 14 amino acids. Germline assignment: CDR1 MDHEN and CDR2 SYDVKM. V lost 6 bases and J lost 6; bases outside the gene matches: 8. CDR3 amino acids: CASRQQGQENTIYF. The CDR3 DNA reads TGTGCCAGCAGACAACAGGGGCAAGAAAACACCATATATTTT.

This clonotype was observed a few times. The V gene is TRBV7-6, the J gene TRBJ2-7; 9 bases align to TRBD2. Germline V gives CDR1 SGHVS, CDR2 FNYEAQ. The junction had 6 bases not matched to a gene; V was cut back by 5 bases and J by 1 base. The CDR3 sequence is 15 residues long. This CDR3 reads CASSVTSGQSYEQYF. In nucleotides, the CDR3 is TGTGCCAGCAGCGTCACTAGCGGGCAATCCTACGAGCAGTACTTC.

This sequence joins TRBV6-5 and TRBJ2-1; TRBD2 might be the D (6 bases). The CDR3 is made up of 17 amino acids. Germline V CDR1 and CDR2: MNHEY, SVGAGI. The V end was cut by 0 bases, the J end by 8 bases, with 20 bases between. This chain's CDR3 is CASSYSTRVIRGDEQFF. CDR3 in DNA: TGTGCCAGCAGTTACTCGACTAGAGTAATTCGGGGCGATGAGCAGTTCTTC.

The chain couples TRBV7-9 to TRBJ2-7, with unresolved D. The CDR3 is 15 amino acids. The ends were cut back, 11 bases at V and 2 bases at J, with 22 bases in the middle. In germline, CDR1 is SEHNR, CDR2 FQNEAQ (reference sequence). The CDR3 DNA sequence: TGTGCCTCCCTTTCTACTGAATCTACACCCTACGAGCAGTACTTC. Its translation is CASLSTESTPYEQYF. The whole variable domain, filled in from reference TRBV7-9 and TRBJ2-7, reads DTGVSQNPRHKITKRGQNVTFRCDPISEHNRLYWYRQTLGQGPEFLTYFQNEAQLEKSRLLSDRFSAERPKGSFSTLEIQRTEQGDSAMYLCASLSTESTPYEQYFGPGTRLTVT.

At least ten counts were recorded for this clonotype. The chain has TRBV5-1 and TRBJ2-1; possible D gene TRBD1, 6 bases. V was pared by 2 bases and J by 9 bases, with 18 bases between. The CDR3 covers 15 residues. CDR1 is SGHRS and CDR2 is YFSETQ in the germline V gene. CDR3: CASSFGTTGVAEQFF. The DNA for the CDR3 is TGCGCCAGCAGCTTCGGGACAACTGGAGTCGCTGAGCAGTTCTTC.

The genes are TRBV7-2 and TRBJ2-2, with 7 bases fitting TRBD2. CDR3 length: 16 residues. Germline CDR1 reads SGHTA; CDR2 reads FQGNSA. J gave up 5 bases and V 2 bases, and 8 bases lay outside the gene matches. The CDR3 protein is CASSLYGGGRTGELFF. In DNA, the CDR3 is TGTGCCAGCAGCTTATATGGGGGGGGGAGGACCGGGGAGCTGTTTTTT.

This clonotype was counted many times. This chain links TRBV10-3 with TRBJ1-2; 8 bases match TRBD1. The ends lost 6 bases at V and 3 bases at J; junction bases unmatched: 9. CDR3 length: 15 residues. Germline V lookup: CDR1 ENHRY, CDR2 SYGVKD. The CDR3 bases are TGTGCCATCAGCCCCTCGACACAGGGGGACTATGGCTACACCTTC. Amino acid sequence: CAISPSTQGDYGYTF.

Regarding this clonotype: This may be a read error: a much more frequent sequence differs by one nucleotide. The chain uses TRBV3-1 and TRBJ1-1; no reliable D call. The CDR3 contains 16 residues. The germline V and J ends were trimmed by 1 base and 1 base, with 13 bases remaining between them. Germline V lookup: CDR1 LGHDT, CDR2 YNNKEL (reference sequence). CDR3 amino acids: CASSQVVDSRNTEAFF. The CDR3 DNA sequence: TGTGCCAGCAGCCAAGTGGTGGATAGTAGGAACACTGAAGCTTTCTTT.

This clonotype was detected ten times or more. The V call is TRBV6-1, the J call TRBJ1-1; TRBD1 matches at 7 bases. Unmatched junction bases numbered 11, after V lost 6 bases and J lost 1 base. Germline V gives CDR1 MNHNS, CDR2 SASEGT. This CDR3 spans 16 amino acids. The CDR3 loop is CASSPQRGQTNTEAFF. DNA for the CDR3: TGTGCCAGCAGCCCCCAGAGGGGACAGACGAACACTGAAGCTTTCTTT.

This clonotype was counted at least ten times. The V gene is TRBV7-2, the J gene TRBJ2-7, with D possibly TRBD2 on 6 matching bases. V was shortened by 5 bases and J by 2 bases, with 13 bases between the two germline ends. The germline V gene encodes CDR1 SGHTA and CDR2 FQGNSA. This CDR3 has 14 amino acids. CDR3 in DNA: TGTGCCAGCAGCCCAGCACTAGCCACCTACGAGCAGTACTTC. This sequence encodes CASSPALATYEQYF.

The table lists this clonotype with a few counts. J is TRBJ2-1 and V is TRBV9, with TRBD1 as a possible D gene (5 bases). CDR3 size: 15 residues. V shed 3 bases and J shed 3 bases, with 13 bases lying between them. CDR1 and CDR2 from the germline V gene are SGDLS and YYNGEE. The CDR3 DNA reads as TGTGCCAGCAGCGCACAGGCTACGGGCTACAATGAGCAGTTCTTC. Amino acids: CASSAQATGYNEQFF.

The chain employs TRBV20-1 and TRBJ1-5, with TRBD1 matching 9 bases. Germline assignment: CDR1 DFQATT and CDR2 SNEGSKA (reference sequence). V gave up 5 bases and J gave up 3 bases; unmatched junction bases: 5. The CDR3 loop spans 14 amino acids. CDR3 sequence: CSAEDRGLNQPQHF. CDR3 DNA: TGCAGTGCTGAGGACAGGGGACTCAATCAGCCCCAGCATTTT.

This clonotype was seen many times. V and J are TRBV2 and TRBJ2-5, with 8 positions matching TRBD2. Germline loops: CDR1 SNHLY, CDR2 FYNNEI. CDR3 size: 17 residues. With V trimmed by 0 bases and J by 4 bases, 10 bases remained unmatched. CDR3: CASSEALLERERETQYF. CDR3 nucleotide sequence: TGTGCCAGCAGTGAAGCGCTTCTCGAGCGGGAGAGAGAGACCCAGTACTTC.

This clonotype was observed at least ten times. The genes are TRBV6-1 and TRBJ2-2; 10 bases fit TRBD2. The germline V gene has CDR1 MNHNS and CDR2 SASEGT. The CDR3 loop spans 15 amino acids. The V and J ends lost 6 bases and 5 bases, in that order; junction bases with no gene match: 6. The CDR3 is CASSASGRATGELFF. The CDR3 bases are TGTGCCAGCAGCGCCAGCGGGAGGGCGACCGGGGAGCTGTTTTTT.

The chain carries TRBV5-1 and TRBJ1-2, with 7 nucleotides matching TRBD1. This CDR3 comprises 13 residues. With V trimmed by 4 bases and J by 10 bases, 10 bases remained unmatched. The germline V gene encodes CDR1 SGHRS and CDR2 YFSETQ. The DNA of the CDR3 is TGCGCCAGCAGCCTCAGTAGCGACAGGGCCTACACCTTC. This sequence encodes CASSLSSDRAYTF.